This TCR beta chain was captured in a study of chemoradiotherapy in HPV16-positive cancers. Study information: Candidate HPV-specific T-cell clones and common TCR motifs came from functional assays in two HPV16-positive patients. Regarding the study as a whole: In HPV16-positive patients, HPV-responsive T-cell expansion tracked better recurrence-free survival. Candidate HPV-specific clones and E7-related TCR motifs grew in tumor during treatment.

CDR1 GTSNPN and CDR2 SVGIG come from the germline V gene (reference sequence). Trimming cost V 2 bases and J 0 bases, with 14 bases left between them. This CDR3 contains 16 residues. This clone appeared a single time. No antigen is known for it. Repertoires were generated with immunoSEQ multiplex PCR, while TCRdb's copy carries only in-frame clones and drops some. The sample carries some 13,000 clones, about 88% recorded once. Over chemoradiotherapy, repertoires were sampled more than once. The receptor comes from a human donor with HPV-associated anogenital cancer. Sequencing was performed on blood, taken from a patient who underwent chemoradiotherapy. The chain is built from TRBV30 and TRBJ1-3; TRBD1 might be the D (5 bases). Here the CDR3 reads CAWSSQGRGSGNTIYF. CDR3 in DNA: TGTGCCTGGAGTTCCCAAGGGAGGGGCTCTGGAAACACCATATATTTT.